This TCR beta chain originates from a study of siplizumab effects on memory and regulatory T cells. Assays were performed on roughly 90,000 TCR templates per sample. Data came from immunoSEQ multiplex PCR; TCRdb stores just in-frame clones and leaves some out. The data show about 100,000 clones, approximately 92% seen once. Study-level results: The alloresponse seemed to draw substantially on naive T cells, which appeared more diverse than memory cells.

Comments on this clone: Antigen unknown.

The sample was CD4+ T cells sorted from blood. The receptor was isolated from a human donor in good health.

The CDR3 DNA is TGCGCCAGCAGCTTCCGGGACAGGGGCACCTACGAGCAGTACTTC. Amino acid sequence: CASSFRDRGTYEQYF. The chain carries TRBV5-1 and TRBJ2-7; the match to TRBD1 covers 10 bases. Trimming cost V 2 bases and J 2 bases; bases outside gene matches: 4. This CDR3 has 15 amino acids. CDR1 and CDR2 (germline): SGHRS, YFSETQ.